Below are 2 T cell receptor beta chains sequenced from a single sample in a study of blood T cells in healthy people across ages. With a J-beta primer mix and a sample-barcoded 5' primer, a second PCR ran 7 to 11 cycles. MiXCR, run by TCRdb on the 5' RACE reads, gives a single entry per CDR3 protein. The sample lists hundreds of thousands of distinct CDR3 sequences; about 50% were seen once. The sequenced sample consisted of blood. These receptor sequences come from a woman aged 80 or over in good health.

This sequence joins TRBV7-9 and TRBJ1-1; D call uncertain. The CDR3 is 13 amino acids. V was cut by 5 bases and J by 0 bases, with 7 bases left in between. Germline lookup yields CDR1 SEHNR and CDR2 FQNEAQ (reference sequence). CDR3: CASSAPLNTEAFF. CDR3 DNA: TGTGCCAGCAGCGCTCCACTGAACACTGAAGCTTTCTTT.

V is TRBV15 and J is TRBJ2-4; D not certain. V shed 3 bases and J shed 1 base, with 19 bases lying between them. CDR1 LNHNV and CDR2 YYDKDF come from the germline V gene (reference sequence). There are 18 residues in the CDR3. The CDR3 spells CATSSPLWAGVAKNIQYF. The DNA of the CDR3 is TGTGCCACCAGCAGCCCCCTTTGGGCAGGTGTCGCCAAAAACATTCAGTACTTC.